Each of the 16 T cell receptor beta chains below was sequenced from the same sample in a study of cytotoxic CD8 clonotypes in ibrutinib-treated CLL. Profiled with immunoSEQ multiplex PCR; TCRdb holds only in-frame clones, not every one. The sample holds fewer than 300,000 clones; roughly four fifths are singletons and the top ten take approximately 5.1%. The sequences come from PBMCs, collected at disease progression, from a patient treated with ibrutinib. These receptors originate from a human donor with chronic lymphocytic leukemia.

The V and J genes are TRBV14 and TRBJ2-5; D call uncertain. Germline V gene sequence: CDR1 SGHDN, CDR2 FVKESK. CDR3 length: 16 residues. Trimming shortened V by 1 base and J by 2 bases, and 14 bases separated the two germline ends. The CDR3 reads CASSQVFRNRQETQYF. The CDR3 DNA reads as TGTGCCAGCAGCCAAGTCTTTCGTAACAGACAAGAGACCCAGTACTTC. The full variable domain, with the rest looked up from reference TRBV14 and TRBJ2-5, is EAGVTQFPSHSVIEKGQTVTLRCDPISGHDNLYWYRRVMGKEIKFLLHFVKESKQDESGMPNNRFLAERTGGTYSTLKVQPAELEDSGVYFCASSQVFRNRQETQYFGPGTRLLVL.

V and J are TRBV6-5 and TRBJ1-1, with no clear D. The CDR3 length is 14 residues. Trimming left V 6 bases short and J 1 base short, with 12 bases between. CDR1 MNHEY and CDR2 SVGAGI come from the germline V gene. The CDR3 nucleotides are TGTGCCAGCAGCCCCTCCGGCCGGAACACTGAAGCTTTCTTT. This codes for CASSPSGRNTEAFF.

The sample holds a few counts of this clone. This chain uses TRBV10-3 with TRBJ2-7; 7 bases agree with TRBD2. The length of the CDR3 is 16 residues. V was pared by 4 bases and J by 9 bases, with 18 bases of the junction left unmatched. Germline V gene lookup returns CDR1 ENHRY and CDR2 SYGVKD. This CDR3 reads CAISGGRQSGEFGQYF. As DNA, the CDR3 is TGTGCCATCAGTGGGGGACGGCAGAGCGGGGAGTTCGGGCAGTACTTC.

The chain has TRBV10-3 and TRBJ1-1, with D possibly being TRBD1 (6 bases). Germline CDR1 reads ENHRY; CDR2 reads SYGVKD. The CDR3 is 15 residues long. Trimming left V 0 bases short and J 3 bases short, with 11 bases between. In DNA form, the CDR3 reads TGTGCCATCAGTGAGTCCGGGGGCCGAGACACTGAAGCTTTCTTT. This encodes CAISESGGRDTEAFF.

This rearrangement joins TRBV4-2 to TRBJ1-5; no reliable D call. CDR1 and CDR2 from the germline V gene are LGHNA and YNFKEQ. CDR3 length: 18 residues. V dropped 3 bases and J dropped 0 bases, with 18 bases sitting between them. The CDR3 sequence: CASSQAVGTPYSNQPQHF. The DNA for the CDR3 is TGTGCCAGCAGCCAGGCGGTTGGAACTCCCTATAGCAATCAGCCCCAGCATTTT.

This chain connects TRBV18 to TRBJ1-4, with D hard to call. The ends were cut back, 5 bases at V and 0 bases at J, with 7 bases in the middle. Germline CDR1 KGHSH, CDR2 LQKENI. This CDR3 is built from 14 residues. CDR3 in DNA: TGTGCCAGCTCAGTATCTGCAACTAATGAAAAACTGTTTTTT. This translates into CASSVSATNEKLFF.

The gene calls are TRBV18 and TRBJ1-1; a weak D match, TRBD1 (6 bases). CDR3 length equals 19 residues. With 1 base removed from V and 10 bases from J, the gap between germline ends came to 31 bases. Looked up from germline, CDR1 is KGHSH and CDR2 is LQKENI. The CDR3 loop reads CASSPLPGQPQDGGPGAFF. Written as DNA, the CDR3 is TGTGCCAGCTCACCACTCCCAGGACAGCCCCAAGACGGGGGACCCGGAGCTTTCTTT.

The J gene is TRBJ1-2, the V gene TRBV6-6; 10 bases align to TRBD1. The V segment lost 5 bases and the J segment 6 bases; nucleotides outside the gene matches: 3. The CDR3 has 13 amino acids. The germline V gene encodes CDR1 MNHNY and CDR2 SVGAGI (reference sequence). CDR3 sequence reads: CASSPGTGDGYTF. CDR3 sequence (DNA): TGTGCCAGCAGTCCCGGGACAGGGGATGGCTACACCTTC.

The J gene is TRBJ2-5, the V gene TRBV7-2; D is undetermined. The CDR3 has 12 residues. The germline gives CDR1 SGHTA, CDR2 FQGNSA. V lost 2 bases and J lost 5, with 6 bases in between. The DNA for the CDR3 is TGTGCCAGCAGCTTAATCAAGGAGACCCAGTACTTC. Translated, it gives CASSLIKETQYF.

The rearrangement joins TRBV14 to TRBJ1-1, with unresolved D. V was cut by 4 bases and J by 2 bases, with 11 bases left in between. The CDR3 runs 14 residues. Germline V CDR1 and CDR2: SGHDN, FVKESK. CDR3 sequence: CASSLVRGNTEAFF. The DNA for the CDR3 is TGTGCCAGCAGCCTTGTCCGGGGTAACACTGAAGCTTTCTTT. Full variable domain (rest looked up from reference TRBV14 and TRBJ1-1): EAGVTQFPSHSVIEKGQTVTLRCDPISGHDNLYWYRRVMGKEIKFLLHFVKESKQDESGMPNNRFLAERTGGTYSTLKVQPAELEDSGVYFCASSLVRGNTEAFFGQGTRLTVV.

The V gene is TRBV2, the J gene TRBJ2-7; TRBD1 is a possible D gene (6 bases). The CDR3 covers 15 residues. Per the germline V gene, CDR1 is SNHLY and CDR2 is FYNNEI. Between the trimmed V and J ends, which lost 1 base and 3 bases, there was a span of 13 bases. CDR3 DNA sequence: TGTGCCAGCAGTGAAGATACAGGGCATGGCTACGAGCAGTACTTC. This sequence encodes CASSEDTGHGYEQYF.

This clone was counted once. This chain connects TRBV5-4 to TRBJ2-7, with D perhaps TRBD2 (7 bases). Deletions cut 1 base from V and 4 bases from J, with 15 bases between. This CDR3 contains 15 residues. CDR1 is SGHNT and CDR2 is YYREEE in the germline V gene (reference sequence). CDR3 loop: CASSLWGGWFYEQYF. CDR3 coding DNA: TGTGCCAGCAGCTTGTGGGGGGGCTGGTTTTACGAGCAGTACTTC.

V is TRBV7-2 and J is TRBJ2-2; 10 bases match TRBD2. Germline V gene sequence: CDR1 SGHTA, CDR2 FQGNSA. This CDR3 is built from 16 residues. Unmatched junction bases numbered 7, after V lost 2 bases and J lost 7 bases. CDR3 sequence reads: CASSLLGTSDLGELFF. In nucleotides, the CDR3 is TGTGCCAGCAGCTTACTTGGGACTAGCGATCTCGGGGAGCTGTTTTTT.

This clone was seen only once. The chain carries TRBV7-7 and TRBJ2-5; perhaps D is TRBD1 or TRBD2 (5 bases each). V gave up 5 bases and J gave up 5 bases, with 18 bases separating them. The CDR3 extends over 15 amino acids. Germline V gene sequence: CDR1 SSHAT, CDR2 FNYEAQ (reference sequence). The CDR3 nucleotides read TGTGCCAGCAGCCCCGGGACGTCCTTCGGGGAGACCCAGTACTTC. It specifies CASSPGTSFGETQYF.

In its sample, this clone was seen once. CDR3 protein: CASSSAGQNTGELFF. The CDR3 nucleotides read TGTGCCAGCAGCTCAGCGGGACAGAACACCGGGGAGCTGTTTTTT. V and J are TRBV7-2 and TRBJ2-2, with a tentative D call TRBD2 (7 bases). The CDR3 totals 15 residues. Trimming stripped 4 bases from V and 1 base from J, with 10 bases between. Germline lookup yields CDR1 SGHTA and CDR2 FQGNSA.

The rearrangement links TRBV29-1 to TRBJ2-7, with 15 positions matching TRBD2. From germline, CDR1 is SQVTM and CDR2 ANQGSEA. After removal of 7 bases from V and 4 bases from J, the junction contained 5 bases not matched to a gene. The CDR3 contains 14 residues. The CDR3 nucleotides read TGCAGCGCAGGGGGACTAGCGGGAGGATACGAGCAGTACTTC. Translating it yields CSAGGLAGGYEQYF.